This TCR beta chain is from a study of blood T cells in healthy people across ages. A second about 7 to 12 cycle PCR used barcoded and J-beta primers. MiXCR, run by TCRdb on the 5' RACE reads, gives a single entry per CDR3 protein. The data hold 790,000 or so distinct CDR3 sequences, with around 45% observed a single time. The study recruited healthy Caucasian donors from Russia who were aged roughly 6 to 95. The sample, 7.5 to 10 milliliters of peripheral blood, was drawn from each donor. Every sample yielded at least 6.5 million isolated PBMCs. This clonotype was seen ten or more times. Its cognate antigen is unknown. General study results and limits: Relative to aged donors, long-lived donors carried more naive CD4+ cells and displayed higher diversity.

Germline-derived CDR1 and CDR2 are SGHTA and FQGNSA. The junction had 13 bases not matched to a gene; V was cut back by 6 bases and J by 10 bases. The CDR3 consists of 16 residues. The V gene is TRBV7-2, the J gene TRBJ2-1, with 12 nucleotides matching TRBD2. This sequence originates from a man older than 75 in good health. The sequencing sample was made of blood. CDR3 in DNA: TGTGCCAGCAGTCCAATTCCGGGACTAGCGGGTATAGAGCAGTTCTTC. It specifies CASSPIPGLAGIEQFF.